The 17 T cell receptor beta chains below all came from one sample that was sequenced in a study of spatial heterogeneity in lung cancer. Using its own MiXCR run on the 5' RACE reads, TCRdb lists one record per CDR3 protein. The sample carries 8,500 to 13,000 distinct CDR3 sequences, 7% to 9.5% recorded once. This sample's time point: sample taken at primary tumor resection. Tumor, nontumor lung or frozen PBMC supplied whole RNA, sequenced without sorting. The material sequenced was PBMCs, taken at surgery. The receptors shown here come from a male donor with early-stage non-small cell lung cancer.

The rearrangement uses TRBV5-4 and TRBJ1-4; D is uncertain. The CDR3 has 12 residues. Trimming took off 1 base at V and 12 bases at J, with 10 bases between the two ends. Germline-derived CDR1 and CDR2 are SGHNT and YYREEE (reference sequence). As DNA, the CDR3 is TGTGCCAGCAGCTTGTATGACTGGGAACTGTTTTTT. As protein: CASSLYDWELFF.

This clonotype showed up many times. This chain links TRBV5-4 with TRBJ2-7, with TRBD2 matching over 8 bases. V trimming: 0 bases; J trimming: 7 bases; junction bases outside the gene matches: 3. CDR1 and CDR2 (germline): SGHNT, YYREEE (reference sequence). CDR3 length equals 13 residues. The CDR3 sequence: CASSLAGGLEQYF. CDR3 nucleotides: TGTGCCAGCAGCTTGGCGGGGGGGCTTGAGCAGTACTTC. The entire variable domain, with the rest obtained from reference TRBV5-4 and TRBJ2-7, is as follows: ETGVTQSPTHLIKTRGQQVTLRCSSQSGHNTVSWYQQALGQGPQFIFQYYREEENGRGNFPPRFSGLQFPNYSSELNVNALELDDSALYLCASSLAGGLEQYFGPGTRLTVT.

Relative to its sample, this clonotype is medium-sized. The chain uses TRBV25-1 and TRBJ2-7; 7 bases fit TRBD1. The J segment lost 0 bases and the V segment lost 4 bases, leaving 3 bases of the junction unmatched. The CDR3 is 14 amino acids. From germline, CDR1 is MGHDK and CDR2 SYGVNS. In DNA form, the CDR3 reads TGTGCCAGCAGTGTGACAGGGAACTCCTACGAGCAGTACTTC. This translates into CASSVTGNSYEQYF.

This clonotype has at least ten counts. Sequence at one end of the junction differs from germline and may be a read error. This chain connects TRBV9 to TRBJ1-1; perhaps TRBD1 as D (5 bases). The germline V gene encodes CDR1 SGDLS and CDR2 YYNGEE. The CDR3 extends over 13 amino acids. In DNA, the CDR3 is TGTGCCAGCTCCCAGGGTCCCAACACTGAAGCTTTTTTT. Amino acids: CASSQGPNTEAFF.

Sample share makes this clonotype medium-sized. The rearrangement uses TRBV3-1 and TRBJ1-1; unclear D gene. The germline gives CDR1 LGHDT, CDR2 YNNKEL (reference sequence). V lost 7 bases to trimming and J lost 0 bases, with 9 bases between them. The CDR3 has 13 residues. The CDR3 DNA sequence: TGTGCCAGCAAGGCCGTCATGAACACTGAAGCTTTCTTT. Its protein product is CASKAVMNTEAFF.

This clonotype has a count of ten or more. The chain links TRBV7-2 to TRBJ2-7; D is perhaps TRBD1 (6 bases). Germline V gene lookup returns CDR1 SGHTA and CDR2 FQGNSA. V lost 1 base and J lost 4, with 11 bases in between. The CDR3 loop spans 14 amino acids. CDR3 DNA: TGTGCCAGCAGCTTAGAACAGGGATTATACGAGCAGTACTTC. Amino acids: CASSLEQGLYEQYF.

The rearrangement uses TRBV30 and TRBJ2-5, with D hard to call. Deletions cut 1 base from V and 4 bases from J, with 10 bases between. Germline CDR1 is GTSNPN and CDR2 is SVGIG (reference sequence). The CDR3 has 13 amino acids. The CDR3 nucleotides read TGTGCCTGGAGTGGGCAAACCGGAGAGACCCAGTACTTC. Protein product: CAWSGQTGETQYF.

This clonotype was recorded at least ten times. The V call is TRBV14, the J call TRBJ1-1; D perhaps matches TRBD1 (5 bases). The germline V and J ends were trimmed by 4 bases and 12 bases, with 18 bases remaining between them. The germline V gene has CDR1 SGHDN and CDR2 FVKESK. The CDR3 consists of 13 residues. CDR3 sequence (DNA): TGTGCCAGCAGCCCCCTAGAGGGGCGTGATCCTTTCTTT. It encodes CASSPLEGRDPFF.

The chain carries TRBV20-1 and TRBJ2-5; D is uncertain. In germline, CDR1 is DFQATT, CDR2 SNEGSKA (reference sequence). This CDR3 is built from 12 residues. The V end was cut by 3 bases, the J end by 5 bases, with 10 bases between. CDR3 DNA: TGCAGTGCTAGCTGGGGTTGGGAGACCCAGTACTTC. This sequence encodes CSASWGWETQYF.

This clonotype was seen ten or more times. The rearrangement links TRBV27 to TRBJ2-2; either TRBD1 or TRBD2 may fit D (6 bases each). Germline V gene lookup returns CDR1 MNHEY and CDR2 SMNVEV (reference sequence). The CDR3 totals 14 residues. Trimming removed 7 bases from V and 0 bases from J, with 9 bases in between. The CDR3: CASTRGANTGELFF. CDR3 bases: TGTGCCAGCACGAGGGGGGCGAACACCGGGGAGCTGTTTTTT.

This clonotype was picked up many times. The chain carries TRBV25-1 and TRBJ2-5, with D tentatively TRBD2 (6 bases). V was trimmed by 8 bases and J by 2 bases, leaving 12 bases between them. Germline CDR1 reads MGHDK; CDR2 reads SYGVNS. The CDR3 runs 13 residues. The CDR3, as DNA: TGTGCCAGCCGCAGGAGGGAGCAAGAGACCCAGTACTTC. It yields the protein CASRRREQETQYF.

Many counts were recorded for this clonotype. The V and J genes are TRBV5-6 and TRBJ2-7; D might be TRBD1 or TRBD2, each matching 5 bases. The CDR3 totals 13 residues. CDR1 and CDR2 from the germline V gene are SGHDT and YYEEEE. Trimming shortened V by 3 bases and J by 3 bases, and 10 bases separated the two germline ends. The CDR3 sequence is CASSSRGGYEQYF. CDR3 DNA sequence: TGTGCCAGCAGCTCCCGTGGGGGCTACGAGCAGTACTTC. The whole variable domain, remainder taken from reference TRBV5-6 and TRBJ2-7, is DAGVTQSPTHLIKTRGQQVTLRCSPKSGHDTVSWYQQALGQGPQFIFQYYEEEERQRGNFPDRFSGHQFPNYSSELNVNALLLGDSALYLCASSSRGGYEQYFGPGTRLTVT.

This clonotype was seen repeatedly, ten times or more. V is TRBV6-7 and J is TRBJ2-4; 7 bases are shared with TRBD2. TRBV6-7 is placed among ORFs of uncertain function. V gave up 8 bases and J gave up 8 bases; unmatched junction bases: 9. The CDR3 has 13 residues. CDR3 in DNA: TGTGCCAGCGGGGGAGGGCCGGGGGACATTCAGTACTTC. Protein product: CASGGGPGDIQYF.

This clonotype is a singleton in its sample. V is TRBV20-1 and J is TRBJ2-5; the match to TRBD2 covers 8 bases. V shed 6 bases, J shed 10 bases, and the junction held 10 bases outside the gene matches. CDR1 is DFQATT and CDR2 is SNEGSKA in the germline V gene (reference sequence). This CDR3 has 12 residues. CDR3 bases: TGCAGTGCGATAGCGGGGCCAAGAGACCAGTACTTC. The encoded protein is CSAIAGPRDQYF.

This clonotype came up many times. The genes are TRBV19 and TRBJ1-6; TRBD1 is a possible D gene (5 bases). The V gene's germline CDR1 is LNHDA and CDR2 SQIVND (reference sequence). V was trimmed by 7 bases and J by 3 bases, leaving 13 bases between them. The CDR3 is 15 amino acids. CDR3 region: CASTKGTYYNSPLHF. Written as DNA, the CDR3 is TGTGCCAGTACCAAAGGGACTTACTATAATTCACCCCTCCACTTT.

The chain joins TRBV4-2 to TRBJ2-7; 11 nucleotides align to TRBD2. This CDR3 is 16 amino acids long. J lost 2 bases, V lost 2 bases, and 5 bases had no gene match. Germline V lookup: CDR1 LGHNA, CDR2 YNFKEQ. This chain's CDR3 is CASSQTGTSGTYEQYF. In DNA form, the CDR3 reads TGTGCCAGCAGCCAAACCGGGACTAGCGGCACCTACGAGCAGTACTTC.

This clonotype was seen repeatedly, ten times or more. This chain links TRBV4-1 with TRBJ2-1; D is possibly TRBD2 (5 bases). The CDR3 is 14 residues long. CDR1 MGHRA and CDR2 YSYEKL come from the germline V gene. V was clipped by 4 bases and J by 3 bases, with 10 bases between them. DNA for the CDR3: TGCGCCAGCAGCCCCGGGGTAAACTACAATGAGCAGTTCTTC. It translates to CASSPGVNYNEQFF.